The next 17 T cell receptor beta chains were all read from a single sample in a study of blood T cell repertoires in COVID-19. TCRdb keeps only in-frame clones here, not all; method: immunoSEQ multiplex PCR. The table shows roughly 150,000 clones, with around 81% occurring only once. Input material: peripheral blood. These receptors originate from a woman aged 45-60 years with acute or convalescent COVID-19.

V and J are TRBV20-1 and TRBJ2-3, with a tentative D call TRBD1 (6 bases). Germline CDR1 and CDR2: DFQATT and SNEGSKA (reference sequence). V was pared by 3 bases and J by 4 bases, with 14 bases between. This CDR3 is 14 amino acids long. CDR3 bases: TGCAGTGCTAGTCAGGGGTGGGTAGCAGATACGCAGTATTTT. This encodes CSASQGWVADTQYF.

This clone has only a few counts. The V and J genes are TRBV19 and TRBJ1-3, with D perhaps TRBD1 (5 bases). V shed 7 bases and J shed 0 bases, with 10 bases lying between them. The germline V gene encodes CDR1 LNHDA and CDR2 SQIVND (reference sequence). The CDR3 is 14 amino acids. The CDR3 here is CASMQGASGNTIYF. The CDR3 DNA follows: TGTGCCAGTATGCAGGGCGCCTCTGGAAACACCATATATTTT.

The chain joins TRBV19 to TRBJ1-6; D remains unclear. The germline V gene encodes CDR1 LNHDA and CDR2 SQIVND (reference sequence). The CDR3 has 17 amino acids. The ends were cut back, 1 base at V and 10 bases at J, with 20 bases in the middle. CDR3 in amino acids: CASSIASGPSEESPLHF. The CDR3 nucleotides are TGTGCCAGTAGTATAGCCTCCGGACCCTCGGAGGAATCACCCCTCCACTTT. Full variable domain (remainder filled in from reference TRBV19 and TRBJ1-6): DGGITQSPKYLFRKEGQNVTLSCEQNLNHDAMYWYRQDPGQGLRLIYYSQIVNDFQKGDIAEGYSVSREKKESFPLTVTSAQKNPTAFYLCASSIASGPSEESPLHFGNGTRLTVT.

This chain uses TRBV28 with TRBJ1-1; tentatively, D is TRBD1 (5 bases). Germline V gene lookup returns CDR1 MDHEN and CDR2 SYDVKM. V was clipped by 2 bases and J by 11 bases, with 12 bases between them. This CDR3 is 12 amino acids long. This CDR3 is CASSLKGGTAFF. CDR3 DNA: TGTGCCAGCAGTTTAAAGGGAGGGACGGCTTTCTTT. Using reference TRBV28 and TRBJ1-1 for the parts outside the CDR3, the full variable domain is DVKVTQSSRYLVKRTGEKVFLECVQDMDHENMFWYRQDPGLGLRLIYFSYDVKMKEKGDIPEGYSVSREKKERFSLILESASTNQTSMYLCASSLKGGTAFFGQGTRLTVV.

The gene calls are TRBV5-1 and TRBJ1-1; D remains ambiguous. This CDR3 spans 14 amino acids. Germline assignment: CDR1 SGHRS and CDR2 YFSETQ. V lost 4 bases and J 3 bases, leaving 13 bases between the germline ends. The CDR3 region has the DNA TGCGCCAGCAGCCGTCTAGAGAGTGACACTGAAGCTTTCTTT. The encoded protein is CASSRLESDTEAFF.

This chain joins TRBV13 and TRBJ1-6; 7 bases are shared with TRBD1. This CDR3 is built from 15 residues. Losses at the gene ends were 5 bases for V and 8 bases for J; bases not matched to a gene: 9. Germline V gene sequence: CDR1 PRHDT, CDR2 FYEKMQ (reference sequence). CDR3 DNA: TGTGCCAGCAGCCCGCGACAGGGTTTGGATTCACCCCTCCACTTT. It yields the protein CASSPRQGLDSPLHF.

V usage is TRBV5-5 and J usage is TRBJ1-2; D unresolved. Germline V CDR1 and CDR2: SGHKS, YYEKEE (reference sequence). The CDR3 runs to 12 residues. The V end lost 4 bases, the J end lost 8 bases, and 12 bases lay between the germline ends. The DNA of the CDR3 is TGTGCCAGCAGCCCTCAAACGGGAGGCTACACCTTC. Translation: CASSPQTGGYTF.

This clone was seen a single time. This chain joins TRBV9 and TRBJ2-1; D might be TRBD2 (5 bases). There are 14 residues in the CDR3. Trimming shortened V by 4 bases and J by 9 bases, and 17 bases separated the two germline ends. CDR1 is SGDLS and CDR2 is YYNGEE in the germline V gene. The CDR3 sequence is CASSLLGEGGEQFF. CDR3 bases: TGTGCCAGCAGCCTCCTCGGTGAGGGCGGTGAGCAGTTCTTC.

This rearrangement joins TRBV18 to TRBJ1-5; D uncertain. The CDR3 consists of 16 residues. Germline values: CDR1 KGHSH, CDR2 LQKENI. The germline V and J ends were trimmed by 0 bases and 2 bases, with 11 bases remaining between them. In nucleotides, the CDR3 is TGTGCCAGCTCACCACCTGCGGGAATCGGCAATCAGCCCCAGCATTTT. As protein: CASSPPAGIGNQPQHF.

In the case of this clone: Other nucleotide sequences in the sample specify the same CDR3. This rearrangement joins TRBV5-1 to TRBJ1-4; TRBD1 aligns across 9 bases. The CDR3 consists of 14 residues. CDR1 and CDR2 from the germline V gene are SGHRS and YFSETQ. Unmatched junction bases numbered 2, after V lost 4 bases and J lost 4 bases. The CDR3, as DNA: TGCGCCAGCAGCCTGGGACAGGGTAATGAAAAACTGTTTTTT. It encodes CASSLGQGNEKLFF.

The CDR3: CASRDSGTGVLPQHF. The CDR3 DNA reads as TGTGCCAGCAGAGACTCCGGGACAGGGGTTCTGCCCCAGCATTTT. This chain joins TRBV2 and TRBJ1-5; 10 bases map to TRBD1. Germline V CDR1 and CDR2: SNHLY, FYNNEI. The CDR3 totals 15 residues. V dropped 6 bases and J dropped 9; count of bases not matched to a gene: 11.

The CDR3 bases are TGTGCCAGCAGCCAGGATAACGGGACAGGGTATTATACGCAGTATTTT. It encodes CASSQDNGTGYYTQYF. This chain connects TRBV3-1 (or the pseudogene TRBV3-2) to TRBJ2-3, with 9 bases fitting TRBD1. This CDR3 contains 16 residues. The germline V gene encodes CDR1 LGHDT and CDR2 YNNKEL (reference sequence). The trim removed 3 bases at V and 7 bases at J, leaving 11 bases unmatched.

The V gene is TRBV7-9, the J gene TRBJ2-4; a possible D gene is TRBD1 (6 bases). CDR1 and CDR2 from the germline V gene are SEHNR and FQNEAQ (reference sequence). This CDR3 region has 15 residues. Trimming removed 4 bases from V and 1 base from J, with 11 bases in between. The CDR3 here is CASSSNRDAKNIQYF. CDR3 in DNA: TGTGCCAGCAGCTCAAACAGGGACGCCAAAAACATTCAGTACTTC.

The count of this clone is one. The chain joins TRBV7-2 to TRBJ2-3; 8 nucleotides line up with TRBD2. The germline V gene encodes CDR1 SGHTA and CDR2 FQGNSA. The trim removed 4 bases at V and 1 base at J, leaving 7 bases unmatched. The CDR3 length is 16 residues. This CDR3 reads CASSSGAGGRTDTQYF. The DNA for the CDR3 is TGTGCCAGCAGCTCAGGGGCGGGGGGTCGCACAGATACGCAGTATTTT.

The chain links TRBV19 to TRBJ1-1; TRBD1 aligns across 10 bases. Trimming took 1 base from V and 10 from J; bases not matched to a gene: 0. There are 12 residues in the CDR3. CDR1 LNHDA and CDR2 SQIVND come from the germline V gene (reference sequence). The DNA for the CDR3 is TGTGCCAGTAGTATAGGGACAGGGGGAGCTTTCTTT. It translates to CASSIGTGGAFF.

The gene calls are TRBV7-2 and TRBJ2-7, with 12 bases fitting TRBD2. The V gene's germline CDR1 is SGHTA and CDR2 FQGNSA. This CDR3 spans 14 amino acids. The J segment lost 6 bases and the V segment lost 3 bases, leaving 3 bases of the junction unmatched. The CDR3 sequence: CASSFLAGGGEQYF. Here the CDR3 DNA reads TGTGCCAGCAGCTTCCTAGCGGGGGGGGGCGAGCAGTACTTC.

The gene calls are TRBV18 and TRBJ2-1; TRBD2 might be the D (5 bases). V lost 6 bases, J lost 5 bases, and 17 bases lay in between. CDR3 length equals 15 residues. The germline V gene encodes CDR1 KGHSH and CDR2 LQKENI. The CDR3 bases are TGTGCCAGCTCGCGCTCCCTGGGAGAGCACAATGAGCAGTTCTTC. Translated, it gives CASSRSLGEHNEQFF.